The clone carrying this T cell receptor beta chain occurred many times. The data are from a study of molecular identifiers for immune sequencing clone quantification. A single record per CDR3 protein comes from TCRdb applying MiXCR to the PCR reads. The sample has 490,000 or so distinct CDR3 sequences, 25% seen once; the top ten hold about 0.75%. There are 15 residues in the CDR3. V was cut by 6 bases and J by 4 bases, with 17 bases left in between. Source material: naive CD8+ T cells from blood, with Jurkat cell RNA spiked in. Subset defined: FACS-sorted CD8+CD4-CCR7+CD45RA+ naive T cells. This sequence was found in a human donor in good health. Some libraries in this study had Jurkat cell RNA spiked in. The V gene is TRBV12-3 or TRBV12-4, the J gene TRBJ2-3, with no clear D. The DNA for the CDR3 is TGTGCCAGCAGCCCCCTCCCCATAGATCCAGATACGCAGTATTTT. Protein sequence: CASSPLPIDPDTQYF.